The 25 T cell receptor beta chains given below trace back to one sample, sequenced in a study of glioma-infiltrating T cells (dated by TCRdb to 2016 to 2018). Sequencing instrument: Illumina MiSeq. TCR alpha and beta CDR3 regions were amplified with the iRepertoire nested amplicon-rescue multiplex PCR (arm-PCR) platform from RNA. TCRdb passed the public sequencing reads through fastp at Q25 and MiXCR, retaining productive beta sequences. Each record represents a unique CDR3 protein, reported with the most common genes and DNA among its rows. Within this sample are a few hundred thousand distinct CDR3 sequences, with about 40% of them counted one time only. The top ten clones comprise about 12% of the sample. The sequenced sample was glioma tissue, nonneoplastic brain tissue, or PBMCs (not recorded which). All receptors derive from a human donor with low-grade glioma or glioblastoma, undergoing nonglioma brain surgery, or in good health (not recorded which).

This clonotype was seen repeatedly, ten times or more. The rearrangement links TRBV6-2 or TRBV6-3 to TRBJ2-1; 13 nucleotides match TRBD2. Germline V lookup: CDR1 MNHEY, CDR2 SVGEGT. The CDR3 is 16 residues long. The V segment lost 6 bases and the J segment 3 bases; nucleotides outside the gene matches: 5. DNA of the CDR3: TGTGCCAGCAGGCCTACTAGCGGGAGGGGCTACAATGAGCAGTTCTTC. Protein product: CASRPTSGRGYNEQFF.

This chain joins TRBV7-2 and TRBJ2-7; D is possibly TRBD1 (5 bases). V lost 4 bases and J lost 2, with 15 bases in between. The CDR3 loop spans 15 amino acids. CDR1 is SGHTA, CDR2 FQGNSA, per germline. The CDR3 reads CASSSPQGSTYEQYF. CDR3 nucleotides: TGTGCCAGCAGCTCTCCCCAGGGATCAACCTACGAGCAGTACTTC. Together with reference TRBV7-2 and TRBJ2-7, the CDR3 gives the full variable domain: GAGVSQSPSNKVTEKGKDVELRCDPISGHTALYWYRQSLGQGLEFLIYFQGNSAPDKSGLPSDRFSAERTGGSVSTLTIQRTQQEDSAVYLCASSSPQGSTYEQYFGPGTRLTVT.

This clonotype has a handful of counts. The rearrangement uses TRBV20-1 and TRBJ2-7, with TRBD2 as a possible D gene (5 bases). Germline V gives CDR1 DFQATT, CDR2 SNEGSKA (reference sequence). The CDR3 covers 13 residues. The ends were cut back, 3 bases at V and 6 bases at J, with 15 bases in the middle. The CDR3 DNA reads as TGCAGTGCTAGGCGGGCCTTAGTAGCCGAGCAGTACTTC. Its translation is CSARRALVAEQYF.

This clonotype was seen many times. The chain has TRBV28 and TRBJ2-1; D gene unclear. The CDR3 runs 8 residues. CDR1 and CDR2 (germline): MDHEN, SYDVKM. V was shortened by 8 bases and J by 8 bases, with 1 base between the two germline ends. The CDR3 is CASHEQFF. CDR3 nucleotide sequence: TGTGCCAGCCATGAGCAGTTCTTC.

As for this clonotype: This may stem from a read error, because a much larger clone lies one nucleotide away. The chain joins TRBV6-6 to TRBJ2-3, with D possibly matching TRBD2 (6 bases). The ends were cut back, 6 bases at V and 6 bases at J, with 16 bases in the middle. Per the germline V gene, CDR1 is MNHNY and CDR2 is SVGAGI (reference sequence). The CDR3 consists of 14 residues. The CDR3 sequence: CASRDTSRSDTQYF. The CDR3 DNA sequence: TGTGCCAGCAGAGATACTAGCAGGAGTGATACGCAGTATTTT.

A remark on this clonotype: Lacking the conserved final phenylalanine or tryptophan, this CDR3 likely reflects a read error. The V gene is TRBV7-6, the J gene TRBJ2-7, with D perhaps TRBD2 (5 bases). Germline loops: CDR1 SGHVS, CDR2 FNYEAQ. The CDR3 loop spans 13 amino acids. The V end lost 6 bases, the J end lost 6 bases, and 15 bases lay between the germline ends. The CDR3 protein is CASRLSRTSEQYL. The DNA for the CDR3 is TGTGCCAGCAGGCTTTCTCGAACTAGCGAGCAGTACTTA.

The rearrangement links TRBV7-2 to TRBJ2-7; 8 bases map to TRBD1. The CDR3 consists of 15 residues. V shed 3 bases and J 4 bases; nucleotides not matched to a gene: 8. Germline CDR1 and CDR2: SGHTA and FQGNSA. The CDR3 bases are TGTGCCAGCAGCTTGGAACAGGGGGTCGGGTACGAGCAGTACTTC. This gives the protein CASSLEQGVGYEQYF.

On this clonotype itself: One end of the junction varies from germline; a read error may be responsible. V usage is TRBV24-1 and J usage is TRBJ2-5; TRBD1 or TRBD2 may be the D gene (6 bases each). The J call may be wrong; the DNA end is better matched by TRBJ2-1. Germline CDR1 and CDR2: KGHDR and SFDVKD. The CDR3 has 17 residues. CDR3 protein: CATSYTTTGTAYSEQFF. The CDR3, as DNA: TGTGCCACCAGTTATACTACCACAGGGACTGCCTACAGTGAGCAGTTCTTC.

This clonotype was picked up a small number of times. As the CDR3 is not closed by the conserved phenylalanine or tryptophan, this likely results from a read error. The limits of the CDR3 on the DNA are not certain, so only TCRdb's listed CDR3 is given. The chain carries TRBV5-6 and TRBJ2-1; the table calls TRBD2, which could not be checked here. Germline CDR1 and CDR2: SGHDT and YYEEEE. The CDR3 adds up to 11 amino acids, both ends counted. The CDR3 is CASSLFGTSVI.

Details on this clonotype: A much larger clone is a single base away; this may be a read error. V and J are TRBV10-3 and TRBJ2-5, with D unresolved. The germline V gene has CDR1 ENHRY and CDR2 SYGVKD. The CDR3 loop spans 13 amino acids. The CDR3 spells CAISEGQYNEQLF. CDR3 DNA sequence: TGTGCCATCAGTGAAGGTCAATACAATGAGCAGCTCTTC.

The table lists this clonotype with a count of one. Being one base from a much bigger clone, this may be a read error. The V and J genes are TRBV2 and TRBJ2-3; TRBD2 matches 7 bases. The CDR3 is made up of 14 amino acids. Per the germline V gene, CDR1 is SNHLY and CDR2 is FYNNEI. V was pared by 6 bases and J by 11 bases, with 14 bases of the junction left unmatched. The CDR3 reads CASRTEREANKQYF. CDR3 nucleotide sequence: TGTGCCAGCAGGACTGAACGGGAGGCAAATAAGCAGTATTTT.

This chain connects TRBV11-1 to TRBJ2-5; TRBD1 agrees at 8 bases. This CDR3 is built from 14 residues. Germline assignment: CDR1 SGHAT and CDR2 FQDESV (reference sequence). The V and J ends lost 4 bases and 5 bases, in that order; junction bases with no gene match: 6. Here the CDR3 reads CASSSWTGTETQYF. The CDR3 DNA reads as TGTGCCAGCAGCTCGTGGACAGGGACGGAGACCCAGTACTTC.

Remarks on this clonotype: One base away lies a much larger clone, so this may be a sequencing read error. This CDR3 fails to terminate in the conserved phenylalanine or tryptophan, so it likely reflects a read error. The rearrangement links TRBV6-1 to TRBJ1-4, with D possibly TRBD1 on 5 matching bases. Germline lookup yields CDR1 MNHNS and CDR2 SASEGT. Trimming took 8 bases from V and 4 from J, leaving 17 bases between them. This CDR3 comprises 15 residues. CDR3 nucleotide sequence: TGTGCCAGCTGTCCGAGGGGCAGAAATAATGAAAAACTGTTTCTT. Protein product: CASCPRGRNNEKLFL.

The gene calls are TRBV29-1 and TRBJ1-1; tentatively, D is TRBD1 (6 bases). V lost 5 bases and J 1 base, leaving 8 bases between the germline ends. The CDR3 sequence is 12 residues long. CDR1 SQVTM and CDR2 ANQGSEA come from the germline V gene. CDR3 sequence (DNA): TGCAGCGTTCAGGGGTGGAACACTGAAGCTTTCTTT. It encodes CSVQGWNTEAFF.

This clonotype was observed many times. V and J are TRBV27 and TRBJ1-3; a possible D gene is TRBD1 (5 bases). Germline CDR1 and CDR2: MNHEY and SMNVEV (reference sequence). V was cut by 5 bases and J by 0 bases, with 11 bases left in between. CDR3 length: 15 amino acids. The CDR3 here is CASSPKGSSGNTIYF. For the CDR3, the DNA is TGTGCCAGCAGTCCCAAGGGGAGCTCTGGAAACACCATATATTTT.

The CDR3 DNA follows: TGTGCCAGCACCCGGACAGGGGGGGCAGGTACGCAGTATTTT. This codes for CASTRTGGAGTQYF. V gene TRBV11-2 combines with J gene TRBJ2-3; 10 bases match TRBD1. CDR1 is SGHAT and CDR2 is FQNNGV in the germline V gene. CDR3 length equals 14 residues. The trim removed 7 bases at V and 8 bases at J, leaving 9 bases unmatched.

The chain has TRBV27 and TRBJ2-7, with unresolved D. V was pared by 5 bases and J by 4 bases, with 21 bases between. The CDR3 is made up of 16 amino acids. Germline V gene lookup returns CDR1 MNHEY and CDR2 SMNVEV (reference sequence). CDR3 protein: CASSPSYPSTIYEQYF. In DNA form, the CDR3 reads TGTGCCAGCAGTCCCTCATACCCCTCGACAATATACGAGCAGTACTTC.

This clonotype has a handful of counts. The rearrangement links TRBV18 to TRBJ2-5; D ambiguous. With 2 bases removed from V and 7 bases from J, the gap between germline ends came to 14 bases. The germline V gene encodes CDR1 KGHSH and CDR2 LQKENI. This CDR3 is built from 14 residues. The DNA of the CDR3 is TGTGCCAGCTCACCAAGCCAGGAACGGAGGACCCAGTACTTC. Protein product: CASSPSQERRTQYF.

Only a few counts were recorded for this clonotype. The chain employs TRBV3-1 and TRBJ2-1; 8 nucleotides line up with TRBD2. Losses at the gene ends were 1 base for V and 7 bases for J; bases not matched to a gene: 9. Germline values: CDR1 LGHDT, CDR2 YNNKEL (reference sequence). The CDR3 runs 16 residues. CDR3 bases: TGTGCCAGCAGCCAAGCAGCGGTAGCGGGAACGAATGAGCAGTTCTTC. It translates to CASSQAAVAGTNEQFF.

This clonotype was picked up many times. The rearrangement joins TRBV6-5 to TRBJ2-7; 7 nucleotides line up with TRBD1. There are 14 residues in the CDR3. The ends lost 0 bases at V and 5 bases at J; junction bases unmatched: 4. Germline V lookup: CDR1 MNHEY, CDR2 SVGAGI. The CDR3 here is CASSYSTGLHEQYF. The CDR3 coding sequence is TGTGCCAGCAGTTACTCGACAGGGCTCCACGAGCAGTACTTC.

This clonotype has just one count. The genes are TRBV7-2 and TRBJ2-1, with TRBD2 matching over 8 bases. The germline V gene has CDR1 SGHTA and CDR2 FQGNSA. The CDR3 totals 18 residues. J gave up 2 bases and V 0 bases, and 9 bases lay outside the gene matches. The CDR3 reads CASSLAPLSGVTYNEQFF. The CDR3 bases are TGTGCCAGCAGCTTAGCCCCACTTAGCGGGGTTACCTACAATGAGCAGTTCTTC.

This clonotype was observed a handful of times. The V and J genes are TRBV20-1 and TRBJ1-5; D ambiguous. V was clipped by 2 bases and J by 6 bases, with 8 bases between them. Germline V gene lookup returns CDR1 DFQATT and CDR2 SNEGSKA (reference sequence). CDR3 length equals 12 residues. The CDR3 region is CSARRRFQPQHF. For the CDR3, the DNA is TGCAGTGCTAGAAGACGATTTCAGCCCCAGCATTTT.

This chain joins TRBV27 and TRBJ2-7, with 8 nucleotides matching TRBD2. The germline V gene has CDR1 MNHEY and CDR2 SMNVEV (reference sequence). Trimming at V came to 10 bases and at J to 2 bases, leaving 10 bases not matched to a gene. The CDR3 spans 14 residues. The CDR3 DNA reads TGTGCCACCCGCGGGGGGAGGCGACCCTACGAGCAGTACTTC. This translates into CATRGGRRPYEQYF.

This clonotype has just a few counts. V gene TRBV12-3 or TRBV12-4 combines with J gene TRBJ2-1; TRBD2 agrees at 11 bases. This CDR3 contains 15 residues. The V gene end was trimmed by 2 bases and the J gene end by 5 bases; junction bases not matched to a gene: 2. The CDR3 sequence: CASSLLGLADNEQFF. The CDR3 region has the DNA TGTGCCAGCAGTTTATTGGGACTAGCGGACAATGAGCAGTTCTTC.

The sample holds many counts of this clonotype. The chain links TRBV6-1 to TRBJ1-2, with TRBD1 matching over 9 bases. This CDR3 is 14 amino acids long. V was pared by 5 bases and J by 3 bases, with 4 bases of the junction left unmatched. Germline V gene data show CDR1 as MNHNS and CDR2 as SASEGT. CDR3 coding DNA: TGTGCCAGCAGTCAAGACAGGGGGTACTATGGCTACACCTTC. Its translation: CASSQDRGYYGYTF.